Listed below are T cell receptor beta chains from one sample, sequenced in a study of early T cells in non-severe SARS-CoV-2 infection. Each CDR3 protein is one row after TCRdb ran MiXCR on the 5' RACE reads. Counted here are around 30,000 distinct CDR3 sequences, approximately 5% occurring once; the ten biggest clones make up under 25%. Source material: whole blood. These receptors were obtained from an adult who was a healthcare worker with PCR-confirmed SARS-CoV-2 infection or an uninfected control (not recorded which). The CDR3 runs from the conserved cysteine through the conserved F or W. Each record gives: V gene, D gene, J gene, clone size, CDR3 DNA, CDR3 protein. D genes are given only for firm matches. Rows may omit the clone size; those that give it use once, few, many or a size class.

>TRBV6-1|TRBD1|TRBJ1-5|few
TGTGCCAGCAGTGAGGCTACGGACAGGGTAATCAATCAGCCCCAGCATTTT
CASSEATDRVINQPQHF
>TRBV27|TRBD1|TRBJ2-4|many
TGTGCCAGCAACCACGCCGGGACAGATCCATATCTAGCCAAAAACATTCAGTACTTC
CASNHAGTDPYLAKNIQYF
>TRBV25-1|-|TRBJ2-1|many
TGTGCCAGCAGTGAGTGGAGTGAGCAGTTCTTC
CASSEWSEQFF
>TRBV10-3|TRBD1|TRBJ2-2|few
TGTGCCATCTGGACAGGGACCAACACCGGGGAGCTGTTTTTT
CAIWTGTNTGELFF
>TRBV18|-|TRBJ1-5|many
TGTGCCAGCTCACCTCGGACAGATAGCAATCAGCCCCAGCATTTT
CASSPRTDSNQPQHF
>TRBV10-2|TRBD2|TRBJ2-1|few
TGCGCCAGCACGACTAGCGGGAGGACAACAAGGGGGCATGAGCAGTTCTTC
CASTTSGRTTRGHEQFF
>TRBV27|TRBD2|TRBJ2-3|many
TGTGCCAGCAGCGGACTAGCGGGTCTCACAGATACGCAGTATTTT
CASSGLAGLTDTQYF
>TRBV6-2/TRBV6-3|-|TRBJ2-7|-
TGTGCCAGCAGTTCCGAGTCCTACGAGCAGTACTTC
CASSSESYEQYF
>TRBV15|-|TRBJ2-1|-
TGTGCCACCAGCAGAGCGGGACTTTACTACAATGAGCAGTTCTTC
CATSRAGLYYNEQFF
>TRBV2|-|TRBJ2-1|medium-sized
TGTGCCAGCAACGCGGATAGCTCCTACAATGAGCAGTTCTTC
CASNADSSYNEQFF
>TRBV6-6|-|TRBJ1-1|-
TGTGCCAGCAGTTCCCCCGCGACAGGACTAAAACTTGAAGCTTTCTTT
CASSSPATGLKLEAFF
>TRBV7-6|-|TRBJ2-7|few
TGTGCCAGCAGCCCCGCGGGGGCCGGTAACGAGCAGTACTTC
CASSPAGAGNEQYF
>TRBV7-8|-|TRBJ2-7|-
TGTGCCAGCAGCCTCGACAGGGAGGCCGAGCAGTACTTC
CASSLDREAEQYF
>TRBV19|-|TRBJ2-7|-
TGTGCCAGTAGTATCGTCGGGGCATCCGCCTACGAGCAGTACTTC
CASSIVGASAYEQYF
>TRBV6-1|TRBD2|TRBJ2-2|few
TGTGCCAGCAGTGAGACTAGCGGGAGATCCGGGGAGCTGTTTTTT
CASSETSGRSGELFF
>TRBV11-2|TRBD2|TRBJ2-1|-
TGTGCCAGCACCATGACTAGCGCCACTGGGAATGAGCAGTTCTTC
CASTMTSATGNEQFF
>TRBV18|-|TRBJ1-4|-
TGTGCCAGCTCACCCGGACAGTATGAAAAACTGTTTTTT
CASSPGQYEKLFF
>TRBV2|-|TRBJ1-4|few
TGTGCCAGCAGTTGGGGAGGAAGGTCTGATGAAAAACTGTTTTTT
CASSWGGRSDEKLFF
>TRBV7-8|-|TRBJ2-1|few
TGTGCCAGCAGCACCCGGGACTGGGCGTACAATGAGCAGTTCTTC
CASSTRDWAYNEQFF
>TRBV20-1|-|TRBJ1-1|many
TGCAGTGCTAGAGTCCGGTCTCCTGAAGCTTTCTTT
CSARVRSPEAFF
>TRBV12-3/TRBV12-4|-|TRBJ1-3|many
TGTGCCAGCAGCTCGGGTCTGAGGCAAGGAAACACCATATATTTT
CASSSGLRQGNTIYF
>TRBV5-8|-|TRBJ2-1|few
TGTGCCAGCAGCTTGGCGGGGGCCTCCTACAATGAGCAGTTCTTC
CASSLAGASYNEQFF
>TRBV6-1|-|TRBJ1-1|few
TGTGCCAGCAACGAGATCGGGCAGAACACTGAAGCTTTCTTT
CASNEIGQNTEAFF
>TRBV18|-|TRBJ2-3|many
TGTGCCAGCTCGCGAGACGTGCGCCGCACAGATACGCAGTATTTT
CASSRDVRRTDTQYF
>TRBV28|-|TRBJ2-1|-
TGTGCCAGCAGTTTCCTGGGGGACTTCACCTACAATGAGCAGTTCTTC
CASSFLGDFTYNEQFF
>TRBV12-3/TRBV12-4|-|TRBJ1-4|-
TGTGCCAGCAGTTTACGGGGGGGGCGTGAAAAACTGTTTTTT
CASSLRGGREKLFF
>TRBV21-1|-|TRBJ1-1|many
TGTGCCAGCAGCAAGGGAAGGGCTGGGAGTGAAGCTTTCTTT
CASSKGRAGSEAFF
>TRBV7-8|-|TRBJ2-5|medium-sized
TGTGCCAGCAGCGAGGGGGTTGACCTGAGGGAGACCCAGTACTTC
CASSEGVDLRETQYF
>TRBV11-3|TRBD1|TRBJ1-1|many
TGTGCCAGCAGCTTGTGGCAGGGGGCTTCTGAAGCTTTCTTT
CASSLWQGASEAFF
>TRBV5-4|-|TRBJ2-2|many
TGTGCCAGCAGCTTCCTCCCCGGGGAGCTGTTTTTT
CASSFLPGELFF
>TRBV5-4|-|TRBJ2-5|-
TGTGCCAGCAGCAGGGAGCCACGGGGAGAGACCCAGTACTTC
CASSREPRGETQYF
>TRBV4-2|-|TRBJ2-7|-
TGTGCCAGCAGCCAAGACAGAGACTACGAGCAGTACTTC
CASSQDRDYEQYF
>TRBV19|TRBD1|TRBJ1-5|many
TGTGCCAGTAGTAGAACCGGGACAGGGAACAATCAGCCCCAGCATTTT
CASSRTGTGNNQPQHF
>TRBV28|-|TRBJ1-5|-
TGTGGGACTAGTATCAGCAATCAGCCCCAGCATTTT
CGTSISNQPQHF
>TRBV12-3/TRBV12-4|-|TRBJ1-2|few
TGTGCCAGCAGTTCCAACTATGGCTACACCTTC
CASSSNYGYTF
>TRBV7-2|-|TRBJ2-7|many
TGTGCCAGCAGCTCCCGCACCGGACCCGGCTACGAGCAGTACTTC
CASSSRTGPGYEQYF
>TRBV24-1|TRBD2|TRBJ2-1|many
TGTGCCACCAGTGATGCCGTGACTAGCGGGTTTAATGAGCAGTTCTTC
CATSDAVTSGFNEQFF
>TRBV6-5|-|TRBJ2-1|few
TGTGCCAGCAGCTTAACTAAATTTGGTGCCTACAATGAGCAGTTCTTC
CASSLTKFGAYNEQFF
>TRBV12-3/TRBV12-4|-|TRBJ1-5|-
TGTGCCAGCAGTCCGGACACCCGTCAGCCCCAGCATTTT
CASSPDTRQPQHF
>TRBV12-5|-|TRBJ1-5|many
TGTGCTAGCATCCCGGGAGCCTATAGCAATCAGCCCCAGCATTTT
CASIPGAYSNQPQHF
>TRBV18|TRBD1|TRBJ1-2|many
TGTGCCAGCTCCTTGACAGGGAAGACCGAGTATGGCTACACCTTC
CASSLTGKTEYGYTF
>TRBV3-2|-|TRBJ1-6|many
TGTGCCAGCAGCCCGGGACCAAATTCACCCCTCCACTTT
CASSPGPNSPLHF
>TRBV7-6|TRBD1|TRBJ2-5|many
TGTGCCAGCAGCAAGAGACAGGGGGGAGCGCGAGAGACCCAGTACTTC
CASSKRQGGARETQYF
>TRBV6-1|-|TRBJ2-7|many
TGTGCCAGCAGTGAATATCCCTACGAGCAGTACTTC
CASSEYPYEQYF
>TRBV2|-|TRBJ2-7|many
TGTGCCAGCAGAGCCACTGACAGAATCACTAACGAGCAGTACTTC
CASRATDRITNEQYF
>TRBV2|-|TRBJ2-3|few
TGTGCCAGCAGTGCAGTAGATACGCAGTATTTT
CASSAVDTQYF
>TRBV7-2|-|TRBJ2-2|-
TGTGCCAGCAGCCATAGACCAGGGGCCGGGGAGCTGTTTTTT
CASSHRPGAGELFF
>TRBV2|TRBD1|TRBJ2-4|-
TGTGCCAGCAGTGAATTAGGGGACAGCACAATTCAGTACTTC
CASSELGDSTIQYF
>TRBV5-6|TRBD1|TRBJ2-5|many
TGTGCCAGCAGCCTAGGGACAGGGAATGGGGAGACCCAGTACTTC
CASSLGTGNGETQYF
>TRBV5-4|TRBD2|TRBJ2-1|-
TGTGCCAGCAGCTTACGTAGCGGGGGGTTTTACAATGAGCAGTTCTTC
CASSLRSGGFYNEQFF
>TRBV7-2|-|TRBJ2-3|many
TGTGCCAGCAGCCAAAACGGAGCGACAGATACGCAGTATTTT
CASSQNGATDTQYF
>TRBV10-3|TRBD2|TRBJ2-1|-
TGTGCCATCAGTGACGTAGCGGGAGGGTCCTACAATGAGCAGTTCTTC
CAISDVAGGSYNEQFF
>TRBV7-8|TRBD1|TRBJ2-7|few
TGCGCCAGCAGCTTCGGACAGGGGTTGGGCGAGCAGTACTTC
CASSFGQGLGEQYF
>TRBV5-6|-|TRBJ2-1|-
TGTGCCAGCAGCTTCCCCGGAAGCTCCTACAATGAGCAGTTCTTC
CASSFPGSSYNEQFF
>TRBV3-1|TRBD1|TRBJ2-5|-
TGTGCCAGCAGCCAAGAGGCAGGGGGCTACGAGACCCAGTACTTC
CASSQEAGGYETQYF